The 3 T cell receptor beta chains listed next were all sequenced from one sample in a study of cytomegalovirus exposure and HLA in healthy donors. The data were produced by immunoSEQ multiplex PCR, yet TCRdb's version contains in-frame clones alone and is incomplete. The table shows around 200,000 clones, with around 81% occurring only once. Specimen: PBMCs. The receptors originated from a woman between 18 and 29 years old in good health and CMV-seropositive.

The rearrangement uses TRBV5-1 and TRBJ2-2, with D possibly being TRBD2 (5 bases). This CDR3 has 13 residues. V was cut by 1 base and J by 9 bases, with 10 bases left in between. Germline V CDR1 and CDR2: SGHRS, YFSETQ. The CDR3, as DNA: TGCGCCAGCAGCTTGTGGGAGCGGTGGGAGCTGTTTTTT. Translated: CASSLWERWELFF.

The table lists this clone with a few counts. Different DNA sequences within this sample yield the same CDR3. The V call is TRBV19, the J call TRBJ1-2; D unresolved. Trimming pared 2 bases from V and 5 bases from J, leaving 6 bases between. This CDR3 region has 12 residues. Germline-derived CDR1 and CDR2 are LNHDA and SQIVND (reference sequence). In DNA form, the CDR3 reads TGTGCCAGTAGTATACCGGGATATGGCTACACCTTC. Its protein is CASSIPGYGYTF.

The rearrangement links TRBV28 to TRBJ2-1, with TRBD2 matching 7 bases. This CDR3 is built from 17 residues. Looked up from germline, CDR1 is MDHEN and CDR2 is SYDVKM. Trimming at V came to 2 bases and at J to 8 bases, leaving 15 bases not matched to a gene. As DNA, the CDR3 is TGTGCCAGCAGTTTAATCCCCGGACTAGAAGGGTTCTATGAGCAGTTCTTC. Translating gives CASSLIPGLEGFYEQFF.